These 23 T cell receptor beta chains share one sample of origin, sequenced in a study of Tregs in tolerant kidney transplant recipients. The nonmyeloablative bone marrow transplants came from related graft donors, with transient mixed chimerism. The assay was immunoSEQ multiplex PCR, and TCRdb's table has in-frame clones only and misses some. The table lists roughly 23,000 clones. Sequenced here: CD4+ T cells from blood (PBMCs), sampled 6 months after the transplant. These receptors originate from a human patient who received a combined kidney and bone marrow transplant. Some T cells may possibly be graft donor cells.

A note on this clone: The read gets to within 3 residues of the CDR3 end, and the germline J gene fills in the rest. The chain recombines TRBV5-6 with TRBJ1-2, with unresolved D. The germline V gene encodes CDR1 SGHDT and CDR2 YYEEEE. V was trimmed by 4 bases and J by 5 bases, leaving 15 bases between them. The CDR3 is made up of 14 amino acids. CDR3 protein: CASSLGPADYGYTF. The sequenced part of the CDR3 DNA is TGTGCCAGCAGCCTTGGGCCGGCAGATTATGGC.

About this clone: The read is 3 residues too short to cover the CDR3 end, so that end is filled in from the germline J gene. This chain links TRBV19 with TRBJ2-4; 8 bases agree with TRBD1. Trimming cost V 5 bases and J 0 bases; bases outside gene matches: 3. The CDR3 totals 15 residues. Germline CDR1 LNHDA, CDR2 SQIVND (reference sequence). CDR3 bases read: TGTGCCAGTAGTCCAGGGGGCCTAGCCAAAAACATT. As protein: CASSPGGLAKNI. The entire CDR3 protein reads CASSPGGLAKNIQYF.

A word on this clone: With the read ending 3 residues before the CDR3 end, the germline J gene is used to fill in that end. V gene TRBV18 combines with J gene TRBJ2-1, with 7 bases matching TRBD2. The CDR3 contains 18 residues. Trimming took 2 bases from V and 8 from J; bases not matched to a gene: 18. CDR1 and CDR2 (germline): KGHSH, LQKENI. The part of the CDR3 DNA that was read is TGTGCCAGCTCACCAGGATGGGGGGGGTCCCGCCTGGGGGATGAG. Residues: CASSPGWGGSRLGDE. The entire CDR3 protein reads CASSPGWGGSRLGDEQFF.

As concerns this clone: The read ends 3 residues early relative to the CDR3; the germline J gene fills the gap. V usage is TRBV18 and J usage is TRBJ1-5; 9 bases match TRBD1. The CDR3 is 15 residues long. The V and J ends lost 2 bases and 7 bases, in that order; junction bases with no gene match: 6. Germline CDR1 and CDR2: KGHSH and LQKENI. CDR3 DNA, as far as it was read: TGTGCCAGCTCACCATCTAGGACAGGGGAACAGCCC. It codes for CASSPSRTGEQP. The full CDR3 is CASSPSRTGEQPQHF.

Comment on this clone: Read sequence stops 3 residues before the CDR3 end, and the germline J gene provides the missing end. The V call is TRBV11-3, the J call TRBJ2-1; weak D call: TRBD2 (5 bases). Germline-derived CDR1 and CDR2 are SGHNT and YENEEA. The germline V and J ends were trimmed by 0 bases and 9 bases, with 15 bases remaining between them. This CDR3 spans 15 amino acids. The DNA read from the CDR3 is TGTGCCAGCAGCTTAGATCGGGGTAGCAGCCGTGAG. Amino acids: CASSLDRGSSRE. The entire CDR3 reads CASSLDRGSSREQFF.

With regard to this clone: The read gets to within 3 residues of the CDR3 end, and the germline J gene fills in the rest. The genes are TRBV11-2 and TRBJ2-1, with 7 bases identical to TRBD2. Germline-derived CDR1 and CDR2 are SGHAT and FQNNGV. The J segment lost 7 bases and the V segment lost 4 bases, leaving 7 bases of the junction unmatched. The length of the CDR3 is 14 residues. The chain's CDR3 is CASSSAGTINEQFF. The covered CDR3 bases are TGTGCCAGCAGCTCCGCCGGGACTATAAATGAG.

To note about this clone: The read terminates 3 residues ahead of where the CDR3 ends, so the germline J gene completes it. The rearrangement links TRBV10-3 to TRBJ2-3; D gene ambiguous. This CDR3 has 11 residues. Germline V lookup: CDR1 ENHRY, CDR2 SYGVKD. CDR3 in amino acids: CAIFDQRAQYF. Partial CDR3 DNA: TGTGCCATCTTCGACCAAAGGGCG.

Worth noting for this clone: Read coverage stops 3 residues before the CDR3 terminus; the germline J gene supplies the remainder. The V and J genes are TRBV10-3 and TRBJ1-2, with D possibly TRBD1 on 5 matching bases. The CDR3 consists of 14 residues. Germline V lookup: CDR1 ENHRY, CDR2 SYGVKD. V gave up 2 bases and J gave up 2 bases, with 9 bases separating them. CDR3: CAISEKGLNYGYTF. The sequenced CDR3 bases are TGTGCCATCAGTGAGAAGGGACTAAACTATGGC.

Details on this clone: The read falls 3 residues short of the CDR3 end, and the missing part is taken from the germline J gene. V gene TRBV2 combines with J gene TRBJ2-3, with D perhaps assigned TRBD1 or TRBD2 (6 bases each). Trimming cost V 5 bases and J 3 bases, with 27 bases left between them. Germline loops: CDR1 SNHLY, CDR2 FYNNEI. This CDR3 is 19 amino acids long. This CDR3 reads CASSRRVGRGGGRTDTQYF. Partial CDR3 DNA: TGTGCCAGCAGTAGAAGGGTGGGGCGAGGGGGAGGAAGGACAGATACG.

Worth noting for this clone: The missing CDR3 end, 3 residues past where the read stops, is filled in from the germline J gene. The chain links TRBV19 to TRBJ2-1; 8 bases are a match to TRBD2. The CDR3 length is 16 residues. V lost 5 bases and J lost 2; bases outside the gene matches: 8. Germline V lookup: CDR1 LNHDA, CDR2 SQIVND (reference sequence). CDR3 residues: CASSYGGASTYNEQFF. CDR3 bases read: TGTGCCAGTAGTTACGGGGGGGCCTCTACCTACAATGAG.

As for this clone: The read is 3 residues too short to cover the CDR3 end, so that end is filled in from the germline J gene. The gene calls are TRBV7-2 and TRBJ1-6; 8 bases match TRBD1. There are 15 residues in the CDR3. V was clipped by 5 bases and J by 2 bases; unmatched bases: 2. Germline V CDR1 and CDR2: SGHTA, FQGNSA. CDR3 residues: CASSPTGAYNSPLHF. The sequenced CDR3 bases are TGTGCCAGCAGCCCGACAGGGGCCTATAATTCACCC.

A note on this clone: The read finishes 3 residues shy of the CDR3 end, and the germline J gene is used to complete it. The V call is TRBV7-2, the J call TRBJ2-1, with D possibly TRBD1 on 5 matching bases. The CDR3 spans 13 residues. Germline V lookup: CDR1 SGHTA, CDR2 FQGNSA. The germline V and J ends were trimmed by 1 base and 6 bases, with 7 bases remaining between them. CDR3 DNA (partial): TGTGCCAGCAGCTTAGGACAGCTCAATGAG. Residues: CASSLGQLNE. The entire CDR3 reads CASSLGQLNEQFF.

As for this clone: The read terminates 3 residues before the CDR3 end, so the remaining end is supplied by the germline J gene. The rearrangement joins TRBV7-9 to TRBJ2-3, with unresolved D. Germline CDR1 is SEHNR and CDR2 is FQNEAQ (reference sequence). The CDR3 spans 15 residues. V was pared by 5 bases and J by 0 bases, with 12 bases between. CDR3 protein: CASSRTISSTDTQYF. The CDR3 DNA, read in part, is TGTGCCAGCAGCCGTACTATCTCTAGCACAGATACG.

Worth noting for this clone: The read falls 3 residues short of the CDR3 end, and the missing part is taken from the germline J gene. The chain recombines TRBV20-1 with TRBJ1-2; D might be TRBD1 (5 bases). The V and J ends lost 0 bases and 5 bases respectively, with 7 bases between them. This CDR3 is 12 amino acids long. Germline V gives CDR1 DFQATT, CDR2 SNEGSKA (reference sequence). The DNA read from the CDR3 is TGCAGTGCTAGAGACAGGGAGTATGGC. Its translation: CSARDREYG. The whole CDR3 reads CSARDREYGYTF.

For this clone: The DNA ends 3 residues before the CDR3 does, and the rest of the CDR3 is filled in from the germline J gene. This rearrangement joins TRBV18 to TRBJ1-3; maybe TRBD1 (5 bases). Germline CDR1 is KGHSH and CDR2 is LQKENI. V was shortened by 3 bases and J by 4 bases, with 16 bases between the two germline ends. The CDR3 consists of 16 residues. Incomplete CDR3 DNA: TGTGCCAGCTCACCGCGACAGATATCGGTGGGAAACACC. Amino acid sequence: CASSPRQISVGNT. The whole CDR3 sequence reads CASSPRQISVGNTIYF.

As regards this clone: Sequencing ends 3 residues short of the CDR3 end; the germline J gene provides the rest. The chain joins TRBV10-3 to TRBJ2-2; TRBD2 agrees at 7 bases. The germline gives CDR1 ENHRY, CDR2 SYGVKD. V lost 4 bases, J lost 0 bases, and 5 bases stayed unmatched. This CDR3 contains 16 residues. Incomplete CDR3 DNA: TGTGCCATCAGTGCAAGCGGGACTTCGAACACCGGGGAG. Protein: CAISASGTSNTGE. From start to end, the CDR3 is CAISASGTSNTGELFF.

For this clone: The read falls 3 residues short of the CDR3 end, and the missing part is taken from the germline J gene. The gene calls are TRBV6-2 or TRBV6-3 and TRBJ1-3, with D uncertain. The germline gives CDR1 MNHEY, CDR2 SVGEGT. The V and J ends lost 10 bases and 0 bases respectively, with 10 bases between them. The CDR3 consists of 13 residues. The CDR3 DNA, read in part, is TGTGCCATCTCGAGCCTCTCTGGAAACACC. Translation gives CAISSLSGNT. The full CDR3 is CAISSLSGNTIYF.

On this clone: The read ends 3 residues before the CDR3 terminus; that terminus is restored from the germline J gene. J is TRBJ1-2 and V is TRBV5-6; D unresolved. Germline V gives CDR1 SGHDT, CDR2 YYEEEE. The CDR3 spans 12 residues. CDR3 protein: CASSLAGYVYTF. The sequenced part of the CDR3 DNA is TGTGCCAGCAGCTTGGCGGGGTACGTC.

As for this clone: The CDR3 end falls 3 residues outside the read, so it is completed with the germline J gene. V and J are TRBV7-9 and TRBJ2-1; D call uncertain. The CDR3 contains 13 residues. Germline lookup yields CDR1 SEHNR and CDR2 FQNEAQ (reference sequence). V was shortened by 1 base and J by 6 bases, with 7 bases between the two germline ends. Partial CDR3 DNA: TGTGCCAGCAGCTTAGGGGCAGCCAATGAG. This codes for CASSLGAANE. The CDR3, in full, reads CASSLGAANEQFF.

Comment on this clone: The CDR3 extends 3 residues past the end of the read, so its final part is completed from the germline J gene. The chain is built from TRBV20-1 and TRBJ1-2; 8 bases line up with TRBD1. V lost 3 bases, J lost 5 bases, and 5 bases stayed unmatched. The germline V gene encodes CDR1 DFQATT and CDR2 SNEGSKA (reference sequence). The CDR3 sequence is 13 residues long. The sequenced CDR3 bases are TGCAGTGCTAGGAAACAGGGGGGGTATGGC. Translated, it gives CSARKQGGYG. The full CDR3 reads CSARKQGGYGYTF.

As to this clone: Read sequence stops 3 residues before the CDR3 end, and the germline J gene provides the missing end. The chain couples TRBV20-1 to TRBJ2-7, with 7 bases that match TRBD2. The CDR3 sequence is 19 residues long. Per the germline V gene, CDR1 is DFQATT and CDR2 is SNEGSKA (reference sequence). Germline trimming cut 5 bases from V and 0 bases from J; bases unmatched to any gene: 22. The CDR3 is CSAPDYGASGTSLSYEQYF. CDR3 DNA (partial): TGCAGTGCTCCGGATTACGGGGCTAGCGGTACTTCCCTCTCCTACGAG.

On this clone itself: The CDR3 end lies 3 residues beyond the end of the read and is filled in from the germline J gene. This chain links TRBV19 with TRBJ1-1; a weak D match, TRBD1 (6 bases). V dropped 6 bases and J dropped 4 bases, with 15 bases sitting between them. From germline, CDR1 is LNHDA and CDR2 SQIVND (reference sequence). The CDR3 is 14 amino acids. CDR3 DNA (partial): TGTGCCAGTAGAACGGGGGGCGGGTTCACTGAA. Translation: CASRTGGGFTE. The entire CDR3 protein is CASRTGGGFTEAFF.

Of note for this clone: The read ends 3 residues before the CDR3 terminus; that terminus is restored from the germline J gene. The chain recombines TRBV29-1 with TRBJ1-5, with D possibly matching TRBD1 (6 bases). The CDR3 is 13 amino acids. The V gene's germline CDR1 is SQVTM and CDR2 ANQGSEA. Trimming removed 4 bases from V and 2 bases from J, with 9 bases in between. The CDR3: CSVGGGRNQPQHF. CDR3 DNA, as far as it was read: TGCAGCGTTGGCGGGGGGCGCAATCAGCCC.